These 21 T cell receptor beta chains were all obtained from the same sample, sequenced in a study of cytomegalovirus exposure and HLA in healthy donors. Method: immunoSEQ multiplex PCR; TCRdb's copy keeps in-frame clones and lacks some. The sample comprises about 170,000 clones, approximately 86% of which are singletons, and about 2.5% rests with the top ten. The sample was PBMCs. The receptor source for this set is a man between 18 and 35 years old in good health and CMV-seropositive.

This sequence joins TRBV15 and TRBJ2-3; TRBD1 might be the D (5 bases). V was shortened by 1 base and J by 2 bases, with 10 bases between the two germline ends. The CDR3 has 15 residues. Germline V gene data show CDR1 as LNHNV and CDR2 as YYDKDF (reference sequence). CDR3: CATSRVGQATDTQYF. CDR3 DNA sequence: TGTGCCACCAGCAGAGTGGGGCAGGCCACAGATACGCAGTATTTT.

A few counts support this clone. The CDR3 coding sequence is TGTGCCAGCAGCGTGACAGGAACCGGGGAGCTGTTTTTT. Amino acid sequence: CASSVTGTGELFF. The chain has TRBV9 and TRBJ2-2, with D perhaps TRBD1 (6 bases). Germline assignment: CDR1 SGDLS and CDR2 YYNGEE. V lost 2 bases and J lost 5, with 7 bases in between. There are 13 residues in the CDR3.

V gene TRBV25-1 combines with J gene TRBJ1-1; possibly TRBD1 for D (5 bases). This CDR3 comprises 14 residues. Germline V CDR1 and CDR2: MGHDK, SYGVNS. Trimming shortened V by 10 bases and J by 4 bases, and 19 bases separated the two germline ends. The CDR3 DNA is TGTGCCACCAGAGGGAGGGGCTTGGCCACTGAAGCTTTCTTT. Translating gives CATRGRGLATEAFF.

The J gene is TRBJ1-2, the V gene TRBV18, with TRBD1 as a possible D gene (5 bases). The V gene's germline CDR1 is KGHSH and CDR2 LQKENI. CDR3 size: 15 residues. The V end was cut by 2 bases, the J end by 5 bases, with 15 bases between. CDR3 residues: CASSPGEAQAYGYTF. In DNA, the CDR3 is TGTGCCAGCTCACCAGGAGAGGCACAGGCGTATGGCTACACCTTC.

The chain links TRBV4-3 to TRBJ2-1, with 7 bases aligning to TRBD1. CDR3 length: 15 amino acids. Germline trimming cut 4 bases from V and 3 bases from J; bases unmatched to any gene: 6. Germline CDR1 and CDR2: LGHNA and YSLEER. The CDR3 protein is CASSLYRGFYNEQFF. CDR3 coding DNA: TGCGCCAGCAGCCTATACAGGGGTTTCTACAATGAGCAGTTCTTC.

V is TRBV7-2 and J is TRBJ1-2, with D unclear. CDR1 and CDR2 from the germline V gene are SGHTA and FQGNSA. V lost 1 base, J lost 9 bases, and 15 bases lay in between. This CDR3 is built from 14 residues. CDR3 sequence (DNA): TGTGCCAGCAGCTTAGAGGGCAGAGCGGGCAGCTACACCTTC. This sequence encodes CASSLEGRAGSYTF. Filled out from reference TRBV7-2 and TRBJ1-2, the complete variable domain reads GAGVSQSPSNKVTEKGKDVELRCDPISGHTALYWYRQSLGQGLEFLIYFQGNSAPDKSGLPSDRFSAERTGGSVSTLTIQRTQQEDSAVYLCASSLEGRAGSYTFGSGTRLTVV.

The V and J genes are TRBV29-1 and TRBJ1-1; TRBD1 might be the D (6 bases). Germline V gene lookup returns CDR1 SQVTM and CDR2 ANQGSEA. Trimming took 5 bases from V and 3 from J, leaving 19 bases between them. This CDR3 is 15 amino acids long. The chain's CDR3 is CSVKKRLKGDTEAFF. CDR3 sequence (DNA): TGCAGCGTTAAAAAAAGGTTAAAGGGGGACACTGAAGCTTTCTTT.

The chain joins TRBV19 to TRBJ2-3; weak D call: TRBD2 (5 bases). Germline assignment: CDR1 LNHDA and CDR2 SQIVND (reference sequence). The V end was cut by 6 bases, the J end by 1 base, with 5 bases between. This CDR3 region has 12 residues. This CDR3 is CASRRGTDTQYF. The CDR3 DNA follows: TGTGCCAGTAGGAGGGGCACAGATACGCAGTATTTT. The full variable domain, its missing parts supplied by reference TRBV19 and TRBJ2-3, is DGGITQSPKYLFRKEGQNVTLSCEQNLNHDAMYWYRQDPGQGLRLIYYSQIVNDFQKGDIAEGYSVSREKKESFPLTVTSAQKNPTAFYLCASRRGTDTQYFGPGTRLTVL.

This clone appeared once. This sequence joins TRBV2 and TRBJ2-5; 8 nucleotides match TRBD2. After removal of 4 bases from V and 7 bases from J, the junction contained 5 bases not matched to a gene. CDR1 and CDR2 (germline): SNHLY, FYNNEI. The CDR3 extends over 13 amino acids. For the CDR3, the DNA is TGTGCCAGCAGTGGTCCAGCGGGAGCGACCCAGTACTTC. Residues: CASSGPAGATQYF.

The chain links TRBV6-1 to TRBJ2-7; 7 positions match TRBD1. Germline V gene data show CDR1 as MNHNS and CDR2 as SASEGT. V trimming: 4 bases; J trimming: 4 bases; junction bases outside the gene matches: 4. The CDR3 runs to 13 residues. CDR3 sequence (DNA): TGTGCCAGCAGTGGCCAGGGGGTTTACGAGCAGTACTTC. Residues: CASSGQGVYEQYF.

This clone was detected once. This chain links TRBV9 with TRBJ1-1; 8 nucleotides match TRBD1. V dropped 3 bases and J dropped 8; count of bases not matched to a gene: 9. The CDR3 sequence is 14 residues long. The germline V gene has CDR1 SGDLS and CDR2 YYNGEE. DNA for the CDR3: TGTGCCAGCAGCGGGGGCAATGGACAGGGAGAAGCTTTCTTT. It codes for CASSGGNGQGEAFF.

This clone occurred a few times. The sample contains more than one DNA sequence encoding this CDR3. This sequence joins TRBV7-2 and TRBJ1-5, with D possibly matching TRBD1 (6 bases). Trimming stripped 4 bases from V and 2 bases from J, with 6 bases between. The CDR3 spans 13 residues. Germline lookup yields CDR1 SGHTA and CDR2 FQGNSA. In nucleotides, the CDR3 is TGTGCCAGCAGCTACAGGGGCAATCAGCCCCAGCATTTT. Encoded protein: CASSYRGNQPQHF.

In its sample, this clone was seen once. This rearrangement joins TRBV2 to TRBJ2-5, with TRBD1 as a possible D gene (6 bases). This CDR3 region has 13 residues. Between the trimmed V and J ends, which lost 6 bases and 0 bases, there was a span of 8 bases. Germline CDR1 is SNHLY and CDR2 is FYNNEI. CDR3 sequence (DNA): TGTGCCAGCAGCCGGGACAACCAAGAGACCCAGTACTTC. This sequence encodes CASSRDNQETQYF.

The rearrangement links TRBV28 to TRBJ1-1, with D maybe TRBD1 (5 bases). Germline CDR1 and CDR2: MDHEN and SYDVKM. This CDR3 is built from 14 residues. The germline V and J ends were trimmed by 7 bases and 4 bases, with 16 bases remaining between them. The chain's CDR3 is CASTPGEILTEAFF. The CDR3 DNA is TGTGCCAGCACCCCGGGGGAAATTCTCACTGAAGCTTTCTTT.

Written as DNA, the CDR3 is TGCGCCAGCAGCTCCCGGGACAGGGGGAACAATGAGCAGTTCTTC. It is translated as CASSSRDRGNNEQFF. V usage is TRBV5-1 and J usage is TRBJ2-1; TRBD1 aligns across 11 bases. V lost 3 bases, J lost 5 bases, and 4 bases stayed unmatched. The CDR3 length is 15 residues. The germline CDR1 and CDR2 sequences are SGHRS and YFSETQ.

The J gene is TRBJ2-7, the V gene TRBV6-6, with a tentative D call TRBD1 (6 bases). CDR3 length: 14 amino acids. Germline assignment: CDR1 MNHNY and CDR2 SVGAGI (reference sequence). The V gene lost 5 bases and the J gene lost 0 bases, with 11 bases spanning the gap. CDR3: CASSLRDISYEQYF. The DNA of the CDR3 is TGTGCCAGCAGTCTACGGGACATCTCCTACGAGCAGTACTTC.

The V gene is TRBV27, the J gene TRBJ2-1; D is possibly TRBD2 (6 bases). Per germline, CDR1 MNHEY and CDR2 SMNVEV (reference sequence). V was clipped by 6 bases and J by 4 bases, with 19 bases between them. This CDR3 has 16 amino acids. Written as DNA, the CDR3 is TGTGCCAGCAGCCCAGTGGGACTTAGCTTGTACAATGAGCAGTTCTTC. This sequence encodes CASSPVGLSLYNEQFF.

The genes are TRBV7-2 and TRBJ1-1; D is possibly TRBD1 (6 bases). V lost 4 bases and J lost 1, with 13 bases in between. CDR1 and CDR2 from the germline V gene are SGHTA and FQGNSA. The CDR3 has 15 amino acids. The CDR3 here is CASSSSGAGNTEAFF. The CDR3 coding sequence is TGTGCCAGCAGCTCATCAGGGGCGGGGAACACTGAAGCTTTCTTT.

This chain links TRBV27 with TRBJ2-2, with D perhaps matching TRBD2 (6 bases). V gave up 6 bases and J gave up 0 bases, with 17 bases separating them. The CDR3 is 17 amino acids. The germline CDR1 and CDR2 sequences are MNHEY and SMNVEV (reference sequence). In DNA, the CDR3 is TGTGCCAGCAGCTTGAGGGGTGGGACTTCGAACACCGGGGAGCTGTTTTTT. Translating it yields CASSLRGGTSNTGELFF.

V is TRBV18 and J is TRBJ1-2; perhaps TRBD1 as D (6 bases). Trimming removed 2 bases at V and 1 base at J, with 11 bases between. The CDR3 is 15 amino acids. Germline lookup yields CDR1 KGHSH and CDR2 LQKENI. DNA for the CDR3: TGTGCCAGCTCACCAAGACAGGCCGATAACTATGGCTACACCTTC. It is translated as CASSPRQADNYGYTF.

This clone was observed a single time. The chain employs TRBV29-1 and TRBJ1-1, with D hard to call. V dropped 3 bases and J dropped 4 bases, with 12 bases sitting between them. The CDR3 sequence is 13 residues long. The germline gives CDR1 SQVTM, CDR2 ANQGSEA. The CDR3 spells CSVEGGLVTEAFF. CDR3 sequence (DNA): TGCAGCGTTGAGGGAGGGTTGGTCACTGAAGCTTTCTTT.